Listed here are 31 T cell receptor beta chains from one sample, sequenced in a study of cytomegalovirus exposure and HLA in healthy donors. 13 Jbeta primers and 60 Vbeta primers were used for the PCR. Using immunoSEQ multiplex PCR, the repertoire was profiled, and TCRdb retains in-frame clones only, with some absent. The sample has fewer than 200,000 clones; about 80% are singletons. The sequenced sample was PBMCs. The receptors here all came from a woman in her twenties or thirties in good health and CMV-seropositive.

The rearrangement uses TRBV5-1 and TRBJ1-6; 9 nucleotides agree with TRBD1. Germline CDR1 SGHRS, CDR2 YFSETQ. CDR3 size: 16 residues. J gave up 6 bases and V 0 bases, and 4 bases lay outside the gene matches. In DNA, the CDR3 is TGCGCCAGCAGCTTGGTGGGGACAGGGTTTAATTCACCCCTCCACTTT. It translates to CASSLVGTGFNSPLHF.

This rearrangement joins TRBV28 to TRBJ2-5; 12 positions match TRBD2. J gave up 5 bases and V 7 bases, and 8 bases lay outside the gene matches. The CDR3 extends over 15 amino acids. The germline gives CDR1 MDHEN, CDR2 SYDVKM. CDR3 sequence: CASTLLAGGRETQYF. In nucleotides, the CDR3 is TGTGCCAGCACCCTCCTAGCGGGAGGGAGGGAGACCCAGTACTTC.

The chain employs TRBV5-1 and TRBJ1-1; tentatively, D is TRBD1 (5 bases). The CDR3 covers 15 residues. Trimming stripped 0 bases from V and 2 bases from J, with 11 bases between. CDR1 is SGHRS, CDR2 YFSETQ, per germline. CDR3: CASSLGGGTNTEAFF. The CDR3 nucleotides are TGCGCCAGCAGCTTGGGGGGGGGAACAAACACTGAAGCTTTCTTT.

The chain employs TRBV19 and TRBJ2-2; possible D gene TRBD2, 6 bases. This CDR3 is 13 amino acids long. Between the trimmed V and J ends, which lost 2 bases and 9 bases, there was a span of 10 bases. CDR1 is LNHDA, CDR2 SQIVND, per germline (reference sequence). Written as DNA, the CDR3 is TGTGCCAGTAGTATATTCGGGGGAAGGGAGCTGTTTTTT. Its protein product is CASSIFGGRELFF.

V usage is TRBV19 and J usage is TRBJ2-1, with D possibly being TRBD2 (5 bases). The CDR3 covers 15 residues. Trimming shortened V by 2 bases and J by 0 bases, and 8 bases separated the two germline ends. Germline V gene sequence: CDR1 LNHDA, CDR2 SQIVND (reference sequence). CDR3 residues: CASSISGASYNEQFF. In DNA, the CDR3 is TGTGCCAGTAGTATAAGCGGAGCCTCCTACAATGAGCAGTTCTTC.

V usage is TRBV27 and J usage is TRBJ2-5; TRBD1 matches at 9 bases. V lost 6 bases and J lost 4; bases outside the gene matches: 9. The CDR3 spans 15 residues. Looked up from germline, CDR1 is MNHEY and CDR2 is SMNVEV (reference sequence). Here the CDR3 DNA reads TGTGCCAGCAGGAAACTTGGGACAGGGCGAGAGACCCAGTACTTC. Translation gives CASRKLGTGRETQYF.

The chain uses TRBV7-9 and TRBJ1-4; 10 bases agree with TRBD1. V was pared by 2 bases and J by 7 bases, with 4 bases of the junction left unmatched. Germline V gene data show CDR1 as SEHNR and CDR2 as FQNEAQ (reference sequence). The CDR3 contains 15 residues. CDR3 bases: TGTGCCAGCAGCTTATTGTGGGACAGGGGTGAAAAACTGTTTTTT. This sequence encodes CASSLLWDRGEKLFF.

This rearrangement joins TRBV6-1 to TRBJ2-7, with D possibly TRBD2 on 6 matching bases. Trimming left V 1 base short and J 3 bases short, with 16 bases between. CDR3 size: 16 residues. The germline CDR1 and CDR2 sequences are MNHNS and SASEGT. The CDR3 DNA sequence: TGTGCCAGCAGTGAAGGCCCGGGTCCCGGGGGCTACGAGCAGTACTTC. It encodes CASSEGPGPGGYEQYF.

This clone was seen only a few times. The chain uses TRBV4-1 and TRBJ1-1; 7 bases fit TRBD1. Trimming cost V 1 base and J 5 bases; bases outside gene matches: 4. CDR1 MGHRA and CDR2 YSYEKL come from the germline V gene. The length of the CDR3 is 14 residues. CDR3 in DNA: TGCGCCAGCAGCCAAGGCGCCAGGGGGACTGAAGCTTTCTTT. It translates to CASSQGARGTEAFF.

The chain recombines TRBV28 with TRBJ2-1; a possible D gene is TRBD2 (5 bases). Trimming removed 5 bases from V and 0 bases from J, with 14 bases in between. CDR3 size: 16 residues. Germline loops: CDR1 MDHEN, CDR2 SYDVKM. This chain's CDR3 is CASSPRRTHSYNEQFF. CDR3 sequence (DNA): TGTGCCAGCAGTCCAAGGCGGACTCACTCCTACAATGAGCAGTTCTTC.

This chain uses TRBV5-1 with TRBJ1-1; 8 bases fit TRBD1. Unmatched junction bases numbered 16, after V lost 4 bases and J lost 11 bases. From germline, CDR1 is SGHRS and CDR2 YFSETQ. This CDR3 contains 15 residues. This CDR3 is CASSPTGDVGSEAFF. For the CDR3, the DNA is TGCGCCAGCAGCCCGACAGGGGACGTCGGCTCAGAGGCTTTCTTT.

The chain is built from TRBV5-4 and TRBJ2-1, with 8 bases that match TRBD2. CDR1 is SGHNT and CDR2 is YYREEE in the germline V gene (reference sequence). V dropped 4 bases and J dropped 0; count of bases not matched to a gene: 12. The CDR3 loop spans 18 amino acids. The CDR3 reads CASSPEGGGFSSYNEQFF. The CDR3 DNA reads TGTGCCAGCAGCCCGGAGGGCGGGGGGTTCAGCTCCTACAATGAGCAGTTCTTC.

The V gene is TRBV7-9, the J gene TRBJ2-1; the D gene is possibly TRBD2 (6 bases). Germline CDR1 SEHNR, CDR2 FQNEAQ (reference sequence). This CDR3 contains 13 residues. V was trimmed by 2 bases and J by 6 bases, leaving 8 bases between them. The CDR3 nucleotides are TGTGCCAGCAGCTTATCAGCGGGCAATGAGCAGTTCTTC. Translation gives CASSLSAGNEQFF.

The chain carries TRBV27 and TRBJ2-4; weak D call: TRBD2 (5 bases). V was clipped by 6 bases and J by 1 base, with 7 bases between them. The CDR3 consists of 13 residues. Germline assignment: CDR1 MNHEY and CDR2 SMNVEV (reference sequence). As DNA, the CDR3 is TGTGCCAGCAGAACGGGGGCCAAAAACATTCAGTACTTC. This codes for CASRTGAKNIQYF.

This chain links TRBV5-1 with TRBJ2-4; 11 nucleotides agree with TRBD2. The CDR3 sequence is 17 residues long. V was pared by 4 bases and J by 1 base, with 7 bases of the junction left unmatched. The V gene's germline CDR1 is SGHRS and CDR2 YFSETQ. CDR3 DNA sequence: TGCGCCAGCAGCGTTAGCGGGGGGGCGTCGGCCAAAAACATTCAGTACTTC. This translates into CASSVSGGASAKNIQYF.

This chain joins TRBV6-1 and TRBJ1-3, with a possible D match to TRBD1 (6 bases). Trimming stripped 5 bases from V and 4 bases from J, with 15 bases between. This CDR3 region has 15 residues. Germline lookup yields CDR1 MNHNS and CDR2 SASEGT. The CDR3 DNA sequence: TGTGCCAGCAGTCGCACAGGGACAAGCGGAAACACCATATATTTT. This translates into CASSRTGTSGNTIYF.

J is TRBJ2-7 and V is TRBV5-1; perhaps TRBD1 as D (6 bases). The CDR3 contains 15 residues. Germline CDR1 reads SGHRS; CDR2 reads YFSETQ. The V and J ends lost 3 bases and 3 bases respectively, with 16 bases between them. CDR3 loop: CASSYLGQNFYEQYF. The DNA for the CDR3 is TGCGCCAGCAGCTACCTCGGACAGAATTTCTACGAGCAGTACTTC.

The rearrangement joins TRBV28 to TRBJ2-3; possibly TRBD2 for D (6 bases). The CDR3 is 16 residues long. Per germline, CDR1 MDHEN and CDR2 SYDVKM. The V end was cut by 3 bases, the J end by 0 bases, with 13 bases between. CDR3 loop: CASSFWSGESTDTQYF. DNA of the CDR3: TGTGCCAGCAGTTTTTGGTCGGGGGAAAGCACAGATACGCAGTATTTT. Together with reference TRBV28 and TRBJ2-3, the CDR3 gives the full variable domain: DVKVTQSSRYLVKRTGEKVFLECVQDMDHENMFWYRQDPGLGLRLIYFSYDVKMKEKGDIPEGYSVSREKKERFSLILESASTNQTSMYLCASSFWSGESTDTQYFGPGTRLTVL.

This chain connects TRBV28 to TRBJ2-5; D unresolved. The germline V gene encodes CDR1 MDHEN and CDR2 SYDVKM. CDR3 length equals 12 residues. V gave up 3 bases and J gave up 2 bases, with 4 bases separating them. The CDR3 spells CASSFGQETQYF. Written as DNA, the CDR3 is TGTGCCAGCAGTTTCGGGCAAGAGACCCAGTACTTC.

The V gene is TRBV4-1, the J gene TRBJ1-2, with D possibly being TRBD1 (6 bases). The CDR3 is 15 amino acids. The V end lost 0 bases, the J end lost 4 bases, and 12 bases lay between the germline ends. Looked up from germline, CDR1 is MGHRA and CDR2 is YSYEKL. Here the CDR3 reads CASSQDNQGFYGYTF. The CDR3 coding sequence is TGCGCCAGCAGCCAAGATAATCAGGGGTTCTATGGCTACACCTTC.

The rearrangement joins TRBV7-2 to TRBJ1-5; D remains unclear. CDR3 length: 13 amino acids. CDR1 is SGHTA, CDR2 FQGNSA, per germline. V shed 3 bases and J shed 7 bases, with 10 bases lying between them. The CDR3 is CASSLTGYQPQHF. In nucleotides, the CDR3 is TGTGCCAGCAGCTTGACGGGGTACCAGCCCCAGCATTTT.

The CDR3 DNA sequence: TGTGCCAGCAGTCGACAGGTCCCCTACGAGCAGTACTTC. Translated: CASSRQVPYEQYF. The chain employs TRBV28 and TRBJ2-7; perhaps TRBD1 as D (6 bases). V lost 5 bases, J lost 2 bases, and 10 bases lay in between. CDR1 MDHEN and CDR2 SYDVKM come from the germline V gene. CDR3 size: 13 residues.

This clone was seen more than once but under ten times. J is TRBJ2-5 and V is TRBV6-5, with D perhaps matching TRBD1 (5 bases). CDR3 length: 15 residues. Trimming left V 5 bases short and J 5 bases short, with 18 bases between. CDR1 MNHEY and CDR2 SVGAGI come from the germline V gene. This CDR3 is CASSLTRDLWETQYF. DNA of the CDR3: TGTGCCAGCAGTCTCACCAGGGATTTGTGGGAGACCCAGTACTTC.

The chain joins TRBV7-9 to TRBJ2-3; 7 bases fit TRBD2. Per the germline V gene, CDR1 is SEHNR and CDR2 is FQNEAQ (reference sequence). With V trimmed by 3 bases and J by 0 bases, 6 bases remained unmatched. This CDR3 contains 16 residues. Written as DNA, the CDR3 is TGTGCCAGCAGCTTTGTGGGGGGGGAAAGCACAGATACGCAGTATTTT. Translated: CASSFVGGESTDTQYF.

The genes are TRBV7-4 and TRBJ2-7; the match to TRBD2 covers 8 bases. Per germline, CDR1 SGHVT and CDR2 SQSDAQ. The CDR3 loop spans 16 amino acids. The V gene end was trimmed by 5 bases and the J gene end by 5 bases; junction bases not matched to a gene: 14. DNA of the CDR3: TGTGCCAGCAGCCCCCCCTCCAGCGGGAGTCCCCACGAGCAGTACTTC. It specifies CASSPPSSGSPHEQYF.

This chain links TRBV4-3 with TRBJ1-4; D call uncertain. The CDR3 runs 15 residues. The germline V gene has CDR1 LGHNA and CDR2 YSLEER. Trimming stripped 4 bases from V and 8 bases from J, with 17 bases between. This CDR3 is CASSLQPVAEEKLFF. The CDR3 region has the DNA TGCGCCAGCAGCCTTCAGCCCGTGGCGGAGGAAAAACTGTTTTTT.

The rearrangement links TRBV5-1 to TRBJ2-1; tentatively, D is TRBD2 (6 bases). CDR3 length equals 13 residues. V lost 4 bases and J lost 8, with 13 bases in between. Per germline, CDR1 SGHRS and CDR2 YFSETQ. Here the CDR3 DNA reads TGCGCCAGCAGCCCCGACGGGGGTTATGAGCAGTTCTTC. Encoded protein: CASSPDGGYEQFF. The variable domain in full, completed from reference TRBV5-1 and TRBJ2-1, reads KAGVTQTPRYLIKTRGQQVTLSCSPISGHRSVSWYQQTPGQGLQFLFEYFSETQRNKGNFPGRFSGRQFSNSRSEMNVSTLELGDSALYLCASSPDGGYEQFFGPGTRLTVL.

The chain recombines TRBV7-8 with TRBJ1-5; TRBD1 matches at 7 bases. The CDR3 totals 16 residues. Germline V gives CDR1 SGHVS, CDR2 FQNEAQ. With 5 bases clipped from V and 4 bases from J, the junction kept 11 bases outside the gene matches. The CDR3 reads CASSLHRGRGNQPQHF. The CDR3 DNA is TGTGCCAGCAGCCTACACAGGGGAAGGGGTAATCAGCCCCAGCATTTT.

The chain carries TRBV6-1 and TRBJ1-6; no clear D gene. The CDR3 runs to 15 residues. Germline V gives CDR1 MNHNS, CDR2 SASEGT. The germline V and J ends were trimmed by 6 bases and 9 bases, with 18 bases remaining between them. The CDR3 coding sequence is TGTGCCAGCAGCCGGACTTCCTCTCAAGGTTCACCCCTCCACTTT. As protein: CASSRTSSQGSPLHF.

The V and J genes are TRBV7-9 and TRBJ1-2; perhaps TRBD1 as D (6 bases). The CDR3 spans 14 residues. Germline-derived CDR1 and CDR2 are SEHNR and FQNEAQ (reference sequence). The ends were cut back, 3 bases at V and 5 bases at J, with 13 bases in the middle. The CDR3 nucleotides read TGTGCCAGCAGCTTCGACACCAGGGGTTATGGCTACACCTTC. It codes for CASSFDTRGYGYTF. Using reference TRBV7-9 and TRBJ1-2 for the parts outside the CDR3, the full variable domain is DTGVSQNPRHKITKRGQNVTFRCDPISEHNRLYWYRQTLGQGPEFLTYFQNEAQLEKSRLLSDRFSAERPKGSFSTLEIQRTEQGDSAMYLCASSFDTRGYGYTFGSGTRLTVV.

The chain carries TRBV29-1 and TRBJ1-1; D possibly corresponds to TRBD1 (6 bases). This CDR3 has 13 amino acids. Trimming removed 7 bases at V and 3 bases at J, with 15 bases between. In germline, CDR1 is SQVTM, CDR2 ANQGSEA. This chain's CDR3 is CSGGGGYDTEAFF. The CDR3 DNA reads TGCAGCGGAGGGGGGGGTTATGACACTGAAGCTTTCTTT.